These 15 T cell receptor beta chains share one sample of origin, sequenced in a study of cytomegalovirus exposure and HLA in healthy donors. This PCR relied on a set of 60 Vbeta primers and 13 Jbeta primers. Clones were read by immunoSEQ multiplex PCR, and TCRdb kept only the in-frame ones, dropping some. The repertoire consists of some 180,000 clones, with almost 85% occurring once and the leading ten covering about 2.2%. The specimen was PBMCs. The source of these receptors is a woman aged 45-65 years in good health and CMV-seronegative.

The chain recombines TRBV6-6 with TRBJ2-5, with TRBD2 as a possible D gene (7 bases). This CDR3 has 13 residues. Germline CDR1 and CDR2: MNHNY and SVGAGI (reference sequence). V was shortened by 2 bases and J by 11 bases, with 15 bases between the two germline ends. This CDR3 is CASSYPGAREQYF. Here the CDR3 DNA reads TGTGCCAGCAGTTACCCGGGGGCGCGGGAGCAGTACTTC.

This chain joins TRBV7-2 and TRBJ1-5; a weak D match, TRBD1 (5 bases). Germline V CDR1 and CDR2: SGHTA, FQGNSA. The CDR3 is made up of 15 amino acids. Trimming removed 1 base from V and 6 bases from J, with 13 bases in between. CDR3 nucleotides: TGTGCCAGCAGCTTAGAATGGGCAGGGCGTCAGCCCCAGCATTTT. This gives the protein CASSLEWAGRQPQHF.

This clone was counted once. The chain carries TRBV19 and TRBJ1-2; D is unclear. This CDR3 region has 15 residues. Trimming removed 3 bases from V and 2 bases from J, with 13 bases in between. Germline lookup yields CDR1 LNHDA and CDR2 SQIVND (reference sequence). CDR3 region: CASSMWGAVNYGYTF. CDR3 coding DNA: TGTGCCAGTAGTATGTGGGGAGCAGTAAACTATGGCTACACCTTC.

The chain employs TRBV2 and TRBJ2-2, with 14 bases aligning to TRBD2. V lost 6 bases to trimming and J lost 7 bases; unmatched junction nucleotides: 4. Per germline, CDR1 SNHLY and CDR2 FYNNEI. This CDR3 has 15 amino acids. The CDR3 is CASRETSGRVGELFF. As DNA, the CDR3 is TGTGCCAGCAGGGAGACTAGCGGGAGGGTCGGGGAGCTGTTTTTT.

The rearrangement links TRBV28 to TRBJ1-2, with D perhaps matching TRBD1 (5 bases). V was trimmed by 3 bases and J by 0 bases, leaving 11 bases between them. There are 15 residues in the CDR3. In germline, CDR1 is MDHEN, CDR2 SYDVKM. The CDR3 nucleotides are TGTGCCAGCAGTTTTCCCGGGACTTCTAACTATGGCTACACCTTC. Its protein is CASSFPGTSNYGYTF.

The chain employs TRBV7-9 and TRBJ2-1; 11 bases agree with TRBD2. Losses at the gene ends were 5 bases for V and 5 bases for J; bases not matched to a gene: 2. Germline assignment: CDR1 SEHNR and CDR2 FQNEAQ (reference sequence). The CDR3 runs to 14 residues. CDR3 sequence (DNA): TGTGCCAGCAGCCAGGGACTAGCGGACAATGAGCAGTTCTTC. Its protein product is CASSQGLADNEQFF.

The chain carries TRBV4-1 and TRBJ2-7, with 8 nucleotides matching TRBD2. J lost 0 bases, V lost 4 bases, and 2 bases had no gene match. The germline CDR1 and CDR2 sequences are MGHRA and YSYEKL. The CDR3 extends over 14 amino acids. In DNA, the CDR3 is TGCGCCAGCAGCCTTGGGACTAGCTCCTACGAGCAGTACTTC. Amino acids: CASSLGTSSYEQYF.

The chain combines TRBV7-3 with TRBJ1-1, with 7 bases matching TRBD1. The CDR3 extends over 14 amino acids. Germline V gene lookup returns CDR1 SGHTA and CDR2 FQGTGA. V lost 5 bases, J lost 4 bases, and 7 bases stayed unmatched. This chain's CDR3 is CASSPQGVGTEAFF. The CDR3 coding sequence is TGTGCCAGCAGCCCGCAGGGGGTGGGCACTGAAGCTTTCTTT.

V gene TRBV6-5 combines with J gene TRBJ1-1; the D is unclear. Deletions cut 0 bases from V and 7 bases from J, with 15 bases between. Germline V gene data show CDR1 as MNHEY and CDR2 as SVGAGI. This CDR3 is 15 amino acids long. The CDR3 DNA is TGTGCCAGCAGTTACTCGGACGGGAGTTGGGGTGAAGCTTTCTTT. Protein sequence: CASSYSDGSWGEAFF.

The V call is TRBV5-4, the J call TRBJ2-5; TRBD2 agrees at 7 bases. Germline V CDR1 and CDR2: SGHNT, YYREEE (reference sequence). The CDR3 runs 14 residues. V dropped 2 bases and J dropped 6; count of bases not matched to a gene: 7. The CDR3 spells CASSFSGEHKTQYF. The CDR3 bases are TGTGCCAGCAGCTTCAGCGGGGAGCACAAGACCCAGTACTTC.

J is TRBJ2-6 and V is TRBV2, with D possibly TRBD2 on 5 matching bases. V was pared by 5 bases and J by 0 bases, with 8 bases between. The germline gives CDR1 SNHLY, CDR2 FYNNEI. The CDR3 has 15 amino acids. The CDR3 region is CASSNRGSGANVLTF. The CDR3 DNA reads TGTGCCAGCAGTAACCGGGGCTCTGGGGCCAACGTCCTGACTTTC.

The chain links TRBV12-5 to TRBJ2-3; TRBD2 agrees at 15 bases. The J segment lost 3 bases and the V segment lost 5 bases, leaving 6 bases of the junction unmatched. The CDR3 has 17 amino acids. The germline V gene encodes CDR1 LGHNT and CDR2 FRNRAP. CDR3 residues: CASGLGLAGGITDTQYF. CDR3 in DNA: TGTGCTAGTGGTCTGGGACTAGCGGGAGGTATAACAGATACGCAGTATTTT.

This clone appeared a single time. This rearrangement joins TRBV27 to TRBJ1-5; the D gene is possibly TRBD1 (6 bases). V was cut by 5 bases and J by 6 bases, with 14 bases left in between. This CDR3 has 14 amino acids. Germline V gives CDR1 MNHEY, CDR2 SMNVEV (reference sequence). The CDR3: CASSVGGASQPQHF. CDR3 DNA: TGTGCCAGCAGTGTGGGGGGGGCGAGTCAGCCCCAGCATTTT.

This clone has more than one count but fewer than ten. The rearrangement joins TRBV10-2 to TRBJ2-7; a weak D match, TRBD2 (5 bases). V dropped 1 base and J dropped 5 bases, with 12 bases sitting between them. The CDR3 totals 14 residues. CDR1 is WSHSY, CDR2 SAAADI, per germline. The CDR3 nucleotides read TGCGCCAGCAGTGAGTGGGTCGGGAAGGACGAGCAGTACTTC. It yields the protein CASSEWVGKDEQYF.

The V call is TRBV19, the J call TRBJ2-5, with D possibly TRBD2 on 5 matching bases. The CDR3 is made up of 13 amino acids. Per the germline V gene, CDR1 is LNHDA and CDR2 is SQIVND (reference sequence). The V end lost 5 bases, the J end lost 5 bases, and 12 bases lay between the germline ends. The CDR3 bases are TGTGCCAGTAGTGGTGGACTGAGGGAGACCCAGTACTTC. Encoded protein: CASSGGLRETQYF.